A selection of T cell receptor beta chains follows, all from one sample in a study of T cell responses to AZD1222 COVID-19 vaccine. Profiled with immunoSEQ multiplex PCR; TCRdb holds only in-frame clones, not every one. This table holds some 130,000 clones, around nine tenths found once. Sequencing was performed on peripheral blood, taken on day 0 of AZD1222 vaccination. All receptors come from an adult in good health. The CDR3 runs from the conserved cysteine through the conserved F or W. The D gene is left open where the match is weak. Size values are once, few and many counts, or a class for expanded clones, and some rows have none.

size | D | J | V | CDR3 | DNA
- | - | TRBJ2-7 | TRBV24-1 | CATSVGYEQYF | TGTGCCACCAGTGTGGGGTACGAGCAGTACTTC
- | TRBD1 | TRBJ2-5 | TRBV5-6 | CASSWAGQGKQTQYF | TGTGCCAGCAGCTGGGCGGGACAGGGTAAACAGACCCAGTACTTC
few | - | TRBJ2-2 | TRBV7-8 | CASNAMLQIGRGGGTGELFF | TGTGCCAGCAACGCGATGCTTCAGATAGGCCGAGGGGGAGGCACCGGGGAGCTGTTTTTT
- | - | TRBJ1-2 | TRBV4-3 | CASSQEVGYGYTF | TGCGCCAGCAGCCAAGAAGTCGGGTATGGCTACACCTTC
- | - | TRBJ1-2 | TRBV7-2 | CASSLARGSYGYTF | TGTGCCAGCAGCTTAGCTCGGGGTTCCTATGGCTACACCTTC
- | - | TRBJ1-1 | TRBV29-1 | CSVYCSENTEAFF | TGCAGCGTCTACTGCAGTGAGAACACTGAAGCTTTCTTT
- | - | TRBJ2-1 | TRBV19 | CASSIGGLTYNEQFF | TGTGCCAGTAGTATAGGGGGCCTCACCTACAATGAGCAGTTCTTC
once | - | TRBJ1-6 | TRBV9 | CASSFGAGPLHF | TGTGCCAGCAGTTTCGGAGCAGGACCCCTCCACTTT
- | - | TRBJ2-3 | TRBV6-2/TRBV6-3 | CASSYGTAGAPPTDTQYF | TGTGCCAGCAGTTACGGGACGGCGGGGGCCCCACCTACAGATACGCAGTATTTT
- | TRBD1 | TRBJ2-7 | TRBV24-1 | CATSGDSSYEQYF | TGTGCCACCAGTGGGGACAGCTCCTACGAGCAGTACTTC
- | - | TRBJ1-1 | TRBV5-4 | CASSSPQGDGTEAFF | TGTGCCAGCAGCTCTCCACAGGGTGACGGCACTGAAGCTTTCTTT
- | TRBD1 | TRBJ1-5 | TRBV7-2 | CASSLWTGQPQHF | TGTGCCAGCAGCTTATGGACAGGACAGCCCCAGCATTTT
once | TRBD1 | TRBJ2-7 | TRBV3-1/TRBV3-2 | CASSSTDRGHEQYF | TGTGCCAGCAGCTCTACTGACAGGGGCCACGAGCAGTACTTC
once | TRBD1 | TRBJ1-4 | TRBV4-1 | CASSPGQGREKLFF | TGCGCCAGCAGCCCGGGACAGGGGAGAGAAAAACTGTTTTTT
- | TRBD1 | TRBJ2-7 | TRBV7-2 | CASSFDRGSSYEQYF | TGTGCCAGCAGCTTCGACAGGGGGAGCTCCTACGAGCAGTACTTC
- | TRBD1 | TRBJ2-7 | TRBV3-1/TRBV3-2 | CASSQRQWQGAGEQYF | TGTGCCAGCAGCCAACGTCAGTGGCAGGGGGCGGGGGAGCAGTACTTC
- | TRBD1 | TRBJ2-7 | TRBV5-1 | CASSPQGVENEQYF | TGCGCCAGCAGCCCACAGGGGGTTGAGAACGAGCAGTACTTC